This T cell receptor beta chain was sequenced in a study of blood T cell repertoires in COVID-19. Per the germline V gene, CDR1 is LNHNV and CDR2 is YYDKDF (reference sequence). CDR3 length: 14 residues. The V gene end was trimmed by 1 base and the J gene end by 3 bases; junction bases not matched to a gene: 2. Using immunoSEQ multiplex PCR, the repertoire was profiled, and TCRdb retains in-frame clones only, with some absent. This sample has under 300,000 clones, with 75% to 90% found just once. The rearrangement joins TRBV15 to TRBJ2-5; 7 bases are shared with TRBD1. The sequence was collected from a woman aged 25 to 45 with acute COVID-19. Sequenced: PBMCs or T cells enriched from blood (not recorded which). The CDR3 DNA sequence: TGTGCCACCAGCAGAGCTGGACAGGAAGAGACCCAGTACTTC. Protein: CATSRAGQEETQYF.